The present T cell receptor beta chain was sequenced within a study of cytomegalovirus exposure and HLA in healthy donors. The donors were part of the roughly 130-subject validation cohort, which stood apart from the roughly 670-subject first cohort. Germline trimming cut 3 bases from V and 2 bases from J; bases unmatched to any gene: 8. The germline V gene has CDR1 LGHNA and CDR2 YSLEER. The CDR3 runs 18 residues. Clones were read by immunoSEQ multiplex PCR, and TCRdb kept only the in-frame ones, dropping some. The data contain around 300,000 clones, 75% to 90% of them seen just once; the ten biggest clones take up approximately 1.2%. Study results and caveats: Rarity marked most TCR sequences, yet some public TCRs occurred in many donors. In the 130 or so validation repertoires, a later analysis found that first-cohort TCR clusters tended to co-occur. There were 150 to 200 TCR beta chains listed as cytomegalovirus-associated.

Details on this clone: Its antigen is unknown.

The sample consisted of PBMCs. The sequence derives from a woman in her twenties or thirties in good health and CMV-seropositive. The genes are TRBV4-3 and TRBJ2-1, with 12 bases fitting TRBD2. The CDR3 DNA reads TGCGCCAGCAGCCAGACCGAAGGACTAGCGGGGACCTACAATGAGCAGTTCTTC. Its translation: CASSQTEGLAGTYNEQFF.